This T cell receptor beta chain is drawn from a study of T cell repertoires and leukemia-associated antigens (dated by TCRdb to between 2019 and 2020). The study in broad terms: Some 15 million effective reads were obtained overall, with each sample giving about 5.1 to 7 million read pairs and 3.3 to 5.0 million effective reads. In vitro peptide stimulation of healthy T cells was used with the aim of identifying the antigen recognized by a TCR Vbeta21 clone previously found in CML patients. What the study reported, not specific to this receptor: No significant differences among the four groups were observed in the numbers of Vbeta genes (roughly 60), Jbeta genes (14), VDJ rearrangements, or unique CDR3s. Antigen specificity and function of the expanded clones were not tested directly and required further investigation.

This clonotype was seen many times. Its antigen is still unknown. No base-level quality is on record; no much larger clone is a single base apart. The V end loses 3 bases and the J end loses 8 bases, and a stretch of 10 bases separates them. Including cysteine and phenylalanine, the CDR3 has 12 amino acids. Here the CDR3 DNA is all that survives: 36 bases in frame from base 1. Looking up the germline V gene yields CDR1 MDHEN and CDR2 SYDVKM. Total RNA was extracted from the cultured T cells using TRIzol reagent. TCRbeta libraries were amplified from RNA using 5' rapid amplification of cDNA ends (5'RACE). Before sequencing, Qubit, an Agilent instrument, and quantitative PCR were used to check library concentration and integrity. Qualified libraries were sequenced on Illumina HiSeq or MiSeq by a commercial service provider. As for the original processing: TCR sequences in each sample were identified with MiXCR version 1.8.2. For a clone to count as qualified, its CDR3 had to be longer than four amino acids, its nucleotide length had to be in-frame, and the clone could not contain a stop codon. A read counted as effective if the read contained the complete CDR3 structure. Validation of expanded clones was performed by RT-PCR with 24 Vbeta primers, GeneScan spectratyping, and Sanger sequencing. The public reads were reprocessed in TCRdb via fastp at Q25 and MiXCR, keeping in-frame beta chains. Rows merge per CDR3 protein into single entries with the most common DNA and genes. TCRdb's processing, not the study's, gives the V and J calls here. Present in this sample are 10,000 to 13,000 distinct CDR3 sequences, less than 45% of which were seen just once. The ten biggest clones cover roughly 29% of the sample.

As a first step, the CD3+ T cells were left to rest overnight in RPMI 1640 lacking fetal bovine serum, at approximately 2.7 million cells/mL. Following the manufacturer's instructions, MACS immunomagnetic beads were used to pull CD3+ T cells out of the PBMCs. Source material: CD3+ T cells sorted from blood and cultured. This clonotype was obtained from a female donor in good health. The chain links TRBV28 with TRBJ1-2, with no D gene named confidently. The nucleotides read TGTGCCAGCAGTTTCCCCACTTGGGGCTACACCTTC. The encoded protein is CASSFPTWGYTF.